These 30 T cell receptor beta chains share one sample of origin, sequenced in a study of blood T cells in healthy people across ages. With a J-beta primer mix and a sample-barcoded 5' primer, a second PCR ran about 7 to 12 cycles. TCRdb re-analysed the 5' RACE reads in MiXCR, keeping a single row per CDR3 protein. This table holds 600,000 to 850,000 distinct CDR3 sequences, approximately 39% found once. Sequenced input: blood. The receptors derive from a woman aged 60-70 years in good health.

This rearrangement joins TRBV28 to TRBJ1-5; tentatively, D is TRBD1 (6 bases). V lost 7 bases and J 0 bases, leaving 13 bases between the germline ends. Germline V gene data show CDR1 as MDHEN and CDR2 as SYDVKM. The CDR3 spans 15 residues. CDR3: CASTLTGFSNQPQHF. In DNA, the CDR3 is TGTGCCAGCACCTTAACAGGGTTTAGCAATCAGCCCCAGCATTTT.

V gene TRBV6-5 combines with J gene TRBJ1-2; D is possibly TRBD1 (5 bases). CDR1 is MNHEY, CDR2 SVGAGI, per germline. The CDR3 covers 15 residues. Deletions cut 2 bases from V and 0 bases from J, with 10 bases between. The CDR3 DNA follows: TGTGCCAGCAGTTACGGACATAAAGCTAACTATGGCTACACCTTC. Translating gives CASSYGHKANYGYTF.

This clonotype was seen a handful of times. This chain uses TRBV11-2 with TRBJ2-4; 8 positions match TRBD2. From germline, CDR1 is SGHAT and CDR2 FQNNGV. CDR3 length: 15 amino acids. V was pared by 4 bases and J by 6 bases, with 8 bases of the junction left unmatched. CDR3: CASSSNSGSGNIQYF. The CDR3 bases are TGTGCCAGCAGCTCCAACAGCGGGAGCGGAAACATTCAGTACTTC.

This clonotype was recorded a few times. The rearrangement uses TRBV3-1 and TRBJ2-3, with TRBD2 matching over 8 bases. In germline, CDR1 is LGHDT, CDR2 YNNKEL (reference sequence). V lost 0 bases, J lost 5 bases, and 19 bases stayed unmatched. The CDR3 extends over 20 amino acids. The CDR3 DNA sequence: TGTGCCAGCAGCCAAGAGGTCAGCCGGGGGGGCCCTCTTTTGGTAGATACGCAGTATTTT. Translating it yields CASSQEVSRGGPLLVDTQYF.

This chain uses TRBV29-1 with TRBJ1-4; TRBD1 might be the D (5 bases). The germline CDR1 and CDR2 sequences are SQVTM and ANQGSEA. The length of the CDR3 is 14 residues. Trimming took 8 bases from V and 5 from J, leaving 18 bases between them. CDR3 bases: TGCAGCTTCCTCGGGGGGAGCGCGAATGAAAAACTGTTTTTT. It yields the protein CSFLGGSANEKLFF. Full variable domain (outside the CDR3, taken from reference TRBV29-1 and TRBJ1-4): SAVISQKPSRDICQRGTSLTIQCQVDSQVTMMFWYRQQPGQSLTLIATANQGSEATYESGFVIDKFPISRPNLTFSTLTVSNMSPEDSSIYLCSFLGGSANEKLFFGSGTQLSVL.

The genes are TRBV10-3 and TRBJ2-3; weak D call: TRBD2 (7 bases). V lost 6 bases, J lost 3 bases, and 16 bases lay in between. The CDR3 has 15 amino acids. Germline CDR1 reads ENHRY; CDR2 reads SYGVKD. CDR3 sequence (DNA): TGTGCCATCAGCCCCCCCGAGGGGGGGACAGATACGCAGTATTTT. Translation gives CAISPPEGGTDTQYF.

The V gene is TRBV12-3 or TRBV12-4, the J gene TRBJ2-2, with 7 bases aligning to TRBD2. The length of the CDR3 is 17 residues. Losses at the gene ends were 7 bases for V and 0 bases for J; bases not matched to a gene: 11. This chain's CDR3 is CASKVSGGRANTGELFF. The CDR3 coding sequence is TGTGCCAGCAAGGTTTCCGGCGGGAGAGCGAACACCGGGGAGCTGTTTTTT.

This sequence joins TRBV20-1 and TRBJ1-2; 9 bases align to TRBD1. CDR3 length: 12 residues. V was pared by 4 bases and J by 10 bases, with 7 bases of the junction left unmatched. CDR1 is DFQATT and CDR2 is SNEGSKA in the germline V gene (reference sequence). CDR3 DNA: TGCAGTGCTAAATGGGACAGGGTCTACTACACCTTC. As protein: CSAKWDRVYYTF.

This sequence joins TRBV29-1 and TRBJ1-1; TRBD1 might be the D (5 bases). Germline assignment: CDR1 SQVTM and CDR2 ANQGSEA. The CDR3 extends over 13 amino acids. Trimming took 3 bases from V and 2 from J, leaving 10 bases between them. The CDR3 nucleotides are TGCAGCGTTGACCCCCAGGGAAACACTGAAGCTTTCTTT. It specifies CSVDPQGNTEAFF.

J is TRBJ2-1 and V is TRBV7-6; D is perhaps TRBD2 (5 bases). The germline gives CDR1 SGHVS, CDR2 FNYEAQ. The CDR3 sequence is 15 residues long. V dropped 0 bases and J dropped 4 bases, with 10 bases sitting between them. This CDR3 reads CASSLAQPGYNEQFF. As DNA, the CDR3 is TGTGCCAGCAGCTTAGCTCAACCGGGGTACAATGAGCAGTTCTTC.

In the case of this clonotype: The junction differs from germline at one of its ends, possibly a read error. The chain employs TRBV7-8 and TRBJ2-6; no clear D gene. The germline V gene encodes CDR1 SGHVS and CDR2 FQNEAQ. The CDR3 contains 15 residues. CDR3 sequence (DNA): TGTGCCAGCACCTTAATTGACACGGTGCCCAACGTCCTGACTTTC. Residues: CASTLIDTVPNVLTF.

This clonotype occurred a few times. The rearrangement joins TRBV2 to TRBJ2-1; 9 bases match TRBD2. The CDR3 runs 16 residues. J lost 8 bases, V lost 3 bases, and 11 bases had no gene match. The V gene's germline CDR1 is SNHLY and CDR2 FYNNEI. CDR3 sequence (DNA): TGTGCCAGCAGTGAGGGTAGGCGGGGGGGCCTCTATGAGCAGTTCTTC. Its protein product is CASSEGRRGGLYEQFF. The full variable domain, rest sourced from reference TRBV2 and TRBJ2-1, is EPEVTQTPSHQVTQMGQEVILRCVPISNHLYFYWYRQILGQKVEFLVSFYNNEISEKSEIFDDQFSVERPDGSNFTLKIRSTKLEDSAMYFCASSEGRRGGLYEQFFGPGTRLTVL.

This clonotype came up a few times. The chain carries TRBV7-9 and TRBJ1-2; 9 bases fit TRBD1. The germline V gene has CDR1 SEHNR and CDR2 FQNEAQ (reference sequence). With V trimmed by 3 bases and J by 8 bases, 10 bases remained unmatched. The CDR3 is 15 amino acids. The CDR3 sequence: CASSFVQQGAGGYTF. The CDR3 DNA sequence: TGTGCCAGCAGCTTCGTCCAACAGGGGGCTGGCGGCTACACCTTC.

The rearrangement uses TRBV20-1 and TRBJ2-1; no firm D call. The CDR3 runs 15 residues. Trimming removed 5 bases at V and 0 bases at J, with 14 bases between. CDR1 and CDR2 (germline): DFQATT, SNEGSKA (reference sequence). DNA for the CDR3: TGCAGTGCTGTTGTAGGAAAAAGCTCCTACAATGAGCAGTTCTTC. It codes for CSAVVGKSSYNEQFF.

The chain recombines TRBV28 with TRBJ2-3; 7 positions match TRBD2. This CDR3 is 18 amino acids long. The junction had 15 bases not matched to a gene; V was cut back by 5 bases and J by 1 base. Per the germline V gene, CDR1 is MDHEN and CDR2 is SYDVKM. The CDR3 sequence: CASSPSPGLGSGTDTQYF. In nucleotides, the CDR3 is TGTGCCAGCAGTCCCTCCCCCGGACTAGGCTCTGGCACAGATACGCAGTATTTT.

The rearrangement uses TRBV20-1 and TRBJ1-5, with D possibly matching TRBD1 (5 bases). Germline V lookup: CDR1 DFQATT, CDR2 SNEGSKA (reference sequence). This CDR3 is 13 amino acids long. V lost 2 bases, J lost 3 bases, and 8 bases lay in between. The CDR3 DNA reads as TGCAGTGCTAGAAGGGGAAACAATCAGCCCCAGCATTTT. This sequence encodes CSARRGNNQPQHF.

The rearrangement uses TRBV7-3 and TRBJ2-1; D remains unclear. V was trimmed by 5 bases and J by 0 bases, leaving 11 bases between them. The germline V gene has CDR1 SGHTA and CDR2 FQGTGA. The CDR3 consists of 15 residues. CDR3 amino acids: CASSRADSSYNEQFF. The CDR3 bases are TGTGCCAGCAGCCGGGCGGATAGCTCCTACAATGAGCAGTTCTTC. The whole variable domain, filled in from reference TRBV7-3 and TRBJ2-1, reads GAGVSQTPSNKVTEKGKYVELRCDPISGHTALYWYRQSLGQGPEFLIYFQGTGAADDSGLPNDRFFAVRPEGSVSTLKIQRTERGDSAVYLCASSRADSSYNEQFFGPGTRLTVL.

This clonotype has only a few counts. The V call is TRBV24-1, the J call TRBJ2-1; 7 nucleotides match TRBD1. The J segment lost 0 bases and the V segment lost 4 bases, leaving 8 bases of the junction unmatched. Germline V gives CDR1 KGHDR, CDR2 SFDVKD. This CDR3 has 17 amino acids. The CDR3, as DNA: TGTGCCACCAGTGAAGGACAGGCAAAGAGCTCCTACAATGAGCAGTTCTTC. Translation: CATSEGQAKSSYNEQFF.

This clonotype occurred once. CDR3 sequence (DNA): TGCAGTGCTAGAGCAGAAGGGGAGCAGTTCTTC. Its translation is CSARAEGEQFF. The chain recombines TRBV20-1 with TRBJ2-1; D remains unclear. The CDR3 extends over 11 amino acids. From germline, CDR1 is DFQATT and CDR2 SNEGSKA (reference sequence). V lost 1 base, J lost 10 bases, and 8 bases lay in between.

The CDR3 region has the DNA TGCGCCAGCAGCTCCGCACCATCTAGCACAGATACGCAGTATTTT. Amino acids: CASSSAPSSTDTQYF. The chain combines TRBV5-1 with TRBJ2-3, with unresolved D. V was shortened by 3 bases and J by 0 bases, with 11 bases between the two germline ends. Germline V CDR1 and CDR2: SGHRS, YFSETQ. The CDR3 runs to 15 residues.

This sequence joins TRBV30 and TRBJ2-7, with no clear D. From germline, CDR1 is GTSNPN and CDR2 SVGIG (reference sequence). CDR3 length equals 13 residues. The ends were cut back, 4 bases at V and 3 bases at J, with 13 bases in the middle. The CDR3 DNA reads TGTGCCTGGATAGGTGTATCGAGCTACGAGCAGTACTTC. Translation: CAWIGVSSYEQYF.

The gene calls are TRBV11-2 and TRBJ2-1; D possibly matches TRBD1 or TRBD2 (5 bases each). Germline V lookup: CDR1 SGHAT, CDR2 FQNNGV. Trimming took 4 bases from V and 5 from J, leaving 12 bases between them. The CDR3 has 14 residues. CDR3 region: CASSWGSFNNEQFF. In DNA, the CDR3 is TGTGCCAGCAGCTGGGGGTCCTTCAACAATGAGCAGTTCTTC.

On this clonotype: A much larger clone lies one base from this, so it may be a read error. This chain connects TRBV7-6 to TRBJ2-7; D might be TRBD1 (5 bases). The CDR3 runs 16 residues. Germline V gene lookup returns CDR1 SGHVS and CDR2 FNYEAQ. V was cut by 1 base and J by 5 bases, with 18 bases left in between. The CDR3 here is CASSLGHGQKGNEQYF. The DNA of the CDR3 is TGTGCCAGCAGCTTAGGCCACGGACAAAAAGGCAACGAGCAGTACTTC. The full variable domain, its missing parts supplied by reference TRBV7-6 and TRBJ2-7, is GAGVSQSPRYKVTKRGQDVALRCDPISGHVSLYWYRQALGQGPEFLTYFNYEAQQDKSGLPNDRFSAERPEGSISTLTIQRTEQRDSAMYRCASSLGHGQKGNEQYFGPGTRLTVT.

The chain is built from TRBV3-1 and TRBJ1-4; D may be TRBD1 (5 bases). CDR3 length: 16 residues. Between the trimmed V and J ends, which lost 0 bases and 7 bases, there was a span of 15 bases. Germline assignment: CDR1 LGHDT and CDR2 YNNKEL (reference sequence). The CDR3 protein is CASSQDLTWGAEKLFF. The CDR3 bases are TGTGCCAGCAGCCAAGACCTCACCTGGGGCGCTGAAAAACTGTTTTTT.

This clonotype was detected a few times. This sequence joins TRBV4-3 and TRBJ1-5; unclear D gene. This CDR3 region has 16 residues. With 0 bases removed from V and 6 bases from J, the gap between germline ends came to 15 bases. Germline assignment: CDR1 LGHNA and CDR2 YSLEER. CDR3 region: CASSQDIARRGQPQHF. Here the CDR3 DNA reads TGCGCCAGCAGCCAAGATATCGCCCGCCGTGGTCAGCCCCAGCATTTT.

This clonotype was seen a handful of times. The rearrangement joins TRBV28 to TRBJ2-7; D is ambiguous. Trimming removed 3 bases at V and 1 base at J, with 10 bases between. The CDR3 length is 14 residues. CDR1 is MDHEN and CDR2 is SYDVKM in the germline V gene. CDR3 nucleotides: TGTGCCAGCAGTTTGATGCGTCCGTCCTACGAGCAGTACTTC. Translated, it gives CASSLMRPSYEQYF.

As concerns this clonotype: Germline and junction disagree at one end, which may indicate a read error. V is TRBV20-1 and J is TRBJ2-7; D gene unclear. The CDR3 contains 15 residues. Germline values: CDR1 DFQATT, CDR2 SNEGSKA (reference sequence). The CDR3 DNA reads TGCAGTGTTAGAGTGCCGCGTCGGAGCTCCTACGAGCAGTACTTC. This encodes CSVRVPRRSSYEQYF.

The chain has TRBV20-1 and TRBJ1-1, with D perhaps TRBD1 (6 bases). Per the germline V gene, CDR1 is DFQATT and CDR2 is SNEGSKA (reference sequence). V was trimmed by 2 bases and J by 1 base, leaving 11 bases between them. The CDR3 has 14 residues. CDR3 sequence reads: CSARPGQTNTEAFF. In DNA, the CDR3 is TGCAGTGCTAGACCAGGACAGACGAACACTGAAGCTTTCTTT.

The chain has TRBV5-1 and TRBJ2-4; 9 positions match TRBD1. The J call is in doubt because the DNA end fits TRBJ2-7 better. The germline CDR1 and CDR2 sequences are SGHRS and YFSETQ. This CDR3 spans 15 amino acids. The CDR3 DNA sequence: TGCGCCAGCAGACCACCGGGACAGGGCTTCTTCGAGCAGTACTTC. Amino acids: CASRPPGQGFFEQYF.

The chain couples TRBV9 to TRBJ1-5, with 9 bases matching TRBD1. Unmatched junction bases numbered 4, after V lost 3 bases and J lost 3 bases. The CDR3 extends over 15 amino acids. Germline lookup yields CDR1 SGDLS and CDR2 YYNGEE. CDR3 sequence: CASSGTGASNQPQHF. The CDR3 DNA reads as TGTGCCAGCAGCGGGACAGGGGCGTCCAATCAGCCCCAGCATTTT.